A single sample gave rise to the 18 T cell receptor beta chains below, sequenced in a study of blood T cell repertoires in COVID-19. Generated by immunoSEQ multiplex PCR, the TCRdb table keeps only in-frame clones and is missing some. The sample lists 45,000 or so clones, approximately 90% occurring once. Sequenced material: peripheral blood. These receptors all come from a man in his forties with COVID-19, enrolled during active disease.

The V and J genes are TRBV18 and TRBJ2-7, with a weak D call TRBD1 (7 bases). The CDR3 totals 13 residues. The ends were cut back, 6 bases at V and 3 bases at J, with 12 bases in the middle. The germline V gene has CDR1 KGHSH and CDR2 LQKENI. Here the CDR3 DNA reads TGTGCCAGCTCGGAGGGACAGCGCTACGAGCAGTACTTC. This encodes CASSEGQRYEQYF.

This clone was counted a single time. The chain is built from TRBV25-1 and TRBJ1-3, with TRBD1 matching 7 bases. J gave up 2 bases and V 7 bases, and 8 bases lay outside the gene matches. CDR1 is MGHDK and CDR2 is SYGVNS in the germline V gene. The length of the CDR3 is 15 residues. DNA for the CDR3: TGTGCCAGCAAAGGGGCCACAGGGGCTGGAAACACCATATATTTT. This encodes CASKGATGAGNTIYF.

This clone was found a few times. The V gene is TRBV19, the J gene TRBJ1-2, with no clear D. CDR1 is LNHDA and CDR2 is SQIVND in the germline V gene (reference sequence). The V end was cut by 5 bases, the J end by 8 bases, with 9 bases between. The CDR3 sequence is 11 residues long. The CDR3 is CASSDSLGYTF. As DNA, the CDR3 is TGTGCCAGTAGTGACTCTCTAGGCTACACCTTC.

CDR3 protein: CASSFGQGPGYEQYF. As DNA, the CDR3 is TGTGCCAGCAGTTTCGGACAGGGGCCGGGCTACGAGCAGTACTTC. This chain uses TRBV27 with TRBJ2-7, with 9 bases matching TRBD1. Trimming took 3 bases from V and 3 from J; bases not matched to a gene: 6. CDR1 is MNHEY and CDR2 is SMNVEV in the germline V gene (reference sequence). The CDR3 spans 15 residues.

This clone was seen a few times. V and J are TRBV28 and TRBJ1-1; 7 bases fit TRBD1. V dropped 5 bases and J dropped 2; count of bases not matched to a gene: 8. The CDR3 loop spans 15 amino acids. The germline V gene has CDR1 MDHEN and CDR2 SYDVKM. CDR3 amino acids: CASSLRQGGNTEAFF. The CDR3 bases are TGTGCCAGCAGTCTTAGACAGGGCGGCAACACTGAAGCTTTCTTT. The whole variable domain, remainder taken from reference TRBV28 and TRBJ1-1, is DVKVTQSSRYLVKRTGEKVFLECVQDMDHENMFWYRQDPGLGLRLIYFSYDVKMKEKGDIPEGYSVSREKKERFSLILESASTNQTSMYLCASSLRQGGNTEAFFGQGTRLTVV.

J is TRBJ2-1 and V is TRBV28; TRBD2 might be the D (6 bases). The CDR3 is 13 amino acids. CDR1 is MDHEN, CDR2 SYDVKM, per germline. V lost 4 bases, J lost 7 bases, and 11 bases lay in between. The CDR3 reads CASSSSGVNEQFF. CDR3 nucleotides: TGTGCCAGCAGTTCGTCGGGGGTGAATGAGCAGTTCTTC.

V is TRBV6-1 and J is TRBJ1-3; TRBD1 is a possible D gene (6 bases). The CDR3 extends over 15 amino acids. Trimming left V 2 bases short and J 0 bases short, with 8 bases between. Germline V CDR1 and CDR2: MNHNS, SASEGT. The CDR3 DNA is TGTGCCAGCAGTGAATGGGACATCTCTGGAAACACCATATATTTT. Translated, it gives CASSEWDISGNTIYF.

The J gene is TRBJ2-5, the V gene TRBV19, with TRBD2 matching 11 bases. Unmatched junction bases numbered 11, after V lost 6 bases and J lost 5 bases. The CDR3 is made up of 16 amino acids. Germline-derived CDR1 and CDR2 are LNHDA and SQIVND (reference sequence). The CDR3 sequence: CASRSIAGGPFETQYF. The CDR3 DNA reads TGTGCCAGTAGGTCAATAGCGGGAGGGCCTTTCGAGACCCAGTACTTC.

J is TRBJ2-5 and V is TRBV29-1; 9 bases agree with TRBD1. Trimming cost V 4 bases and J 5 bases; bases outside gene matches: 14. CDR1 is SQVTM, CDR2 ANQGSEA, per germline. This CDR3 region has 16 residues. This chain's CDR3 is CSVARTVQGAGETQYF. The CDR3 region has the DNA TGCAGCGTTGCGCGAACCGTACAGGGGGCTGGCGAGACCCAGTACTTC. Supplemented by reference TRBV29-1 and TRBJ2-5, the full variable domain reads SAVISQKPSRDICQRGTSLTIQCQVDSQVTMMFWYRQQPGQSLTLIATANQGSEATYESGFVIDKFPISRPNLTFSTLTVSNMSPEDSSIYLCSVARTVQGAGETQYFGPGTRLLVL.

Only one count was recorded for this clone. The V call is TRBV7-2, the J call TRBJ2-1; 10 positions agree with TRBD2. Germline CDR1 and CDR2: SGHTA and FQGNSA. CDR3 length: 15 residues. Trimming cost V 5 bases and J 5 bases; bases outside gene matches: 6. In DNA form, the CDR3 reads TGTGCCAGCAGCCCCCGGACTAGCGGTAACAATGAGCAGTTCTTC. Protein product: CASSPRTSGNNEQFF.

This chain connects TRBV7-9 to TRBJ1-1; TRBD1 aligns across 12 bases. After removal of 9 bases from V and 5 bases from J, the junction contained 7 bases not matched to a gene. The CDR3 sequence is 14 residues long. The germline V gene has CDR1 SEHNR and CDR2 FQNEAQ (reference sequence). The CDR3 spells CASDPGQGATEAFF. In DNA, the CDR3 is TGTGCCAGTGACCCGGGACAGGGGGCTACTGAAGCTTTCTTT.

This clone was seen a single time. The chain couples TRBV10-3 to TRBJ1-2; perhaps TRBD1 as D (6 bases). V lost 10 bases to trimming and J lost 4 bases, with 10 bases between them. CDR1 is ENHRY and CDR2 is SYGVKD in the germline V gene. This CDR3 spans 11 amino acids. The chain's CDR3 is CATGEGYGYTF. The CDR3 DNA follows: TGTGCCACAGGGGAGGGCTATGGCTACACCTTC.

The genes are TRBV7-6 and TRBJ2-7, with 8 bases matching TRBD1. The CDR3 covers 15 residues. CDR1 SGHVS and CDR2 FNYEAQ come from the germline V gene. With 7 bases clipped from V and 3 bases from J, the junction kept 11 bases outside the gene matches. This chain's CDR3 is CASMAETGVIYEQYF. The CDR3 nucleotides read TGTGCCAGCATGGCCGAGACAGGGGTTATCTACGAGCAGTACTTC.

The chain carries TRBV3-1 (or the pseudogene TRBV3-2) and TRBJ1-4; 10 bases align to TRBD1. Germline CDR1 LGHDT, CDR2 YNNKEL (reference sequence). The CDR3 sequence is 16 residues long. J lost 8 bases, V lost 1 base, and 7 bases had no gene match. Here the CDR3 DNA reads TGTGCCAGCAGCCAAGTGTTTGGGGGACAGGGGGAAAAACTGTTTTTT. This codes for CASSQVFGGQGEKLFF.

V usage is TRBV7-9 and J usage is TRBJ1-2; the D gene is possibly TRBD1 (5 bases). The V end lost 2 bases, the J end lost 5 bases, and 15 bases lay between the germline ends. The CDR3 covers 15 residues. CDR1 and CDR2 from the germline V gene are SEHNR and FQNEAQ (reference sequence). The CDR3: CASSLIPVGGYGYTF. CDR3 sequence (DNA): TGTGCCAGCAGCTTAATCCCAGTCGGGGGATATGGCTACACCTTC.

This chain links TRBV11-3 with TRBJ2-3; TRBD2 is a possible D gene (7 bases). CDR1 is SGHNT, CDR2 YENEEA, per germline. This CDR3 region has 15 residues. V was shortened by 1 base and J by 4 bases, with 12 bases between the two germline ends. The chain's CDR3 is CASSLVRGGADTQYF. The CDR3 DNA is TGTGCCAGCAGCTTAGTGCGAGGGGGGGCAGATACGCAGTATTTT.

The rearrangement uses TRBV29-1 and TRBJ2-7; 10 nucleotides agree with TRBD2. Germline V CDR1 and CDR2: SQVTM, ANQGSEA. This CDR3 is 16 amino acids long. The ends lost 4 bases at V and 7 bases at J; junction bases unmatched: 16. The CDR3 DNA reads TGCAGCGTTGGTGGGGGAGGGCTAGCGGGAGCCGGAGAGCAGTACTTC. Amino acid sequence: CSVGGGGLAGAGEQYF.

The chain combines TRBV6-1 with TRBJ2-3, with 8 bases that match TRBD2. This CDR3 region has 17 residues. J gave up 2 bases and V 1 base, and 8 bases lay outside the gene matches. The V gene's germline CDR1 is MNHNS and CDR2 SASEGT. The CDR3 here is CASSEVLAGYSTDTQYF. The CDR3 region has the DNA TGTGCCAGCAGTGAAGTCCTAGCGGGCTACTCCACAGATACGCAGTATTTT.